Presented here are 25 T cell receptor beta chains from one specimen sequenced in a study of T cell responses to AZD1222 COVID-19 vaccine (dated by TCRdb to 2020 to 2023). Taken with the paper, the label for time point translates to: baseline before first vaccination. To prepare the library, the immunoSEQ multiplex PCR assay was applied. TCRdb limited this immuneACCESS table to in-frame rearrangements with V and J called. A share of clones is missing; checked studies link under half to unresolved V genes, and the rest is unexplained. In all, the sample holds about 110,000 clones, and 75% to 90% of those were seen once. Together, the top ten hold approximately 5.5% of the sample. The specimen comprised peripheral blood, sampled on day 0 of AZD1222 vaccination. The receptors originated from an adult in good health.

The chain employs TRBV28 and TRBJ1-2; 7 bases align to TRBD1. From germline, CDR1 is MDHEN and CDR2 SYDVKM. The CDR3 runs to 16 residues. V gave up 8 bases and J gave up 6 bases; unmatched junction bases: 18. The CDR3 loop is CASLTNGGKDRDGYTF. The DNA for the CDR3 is TGTGCCAGCCTGACGAATGGAGGCAAAGACAGGGATGGCTACACCTTC.

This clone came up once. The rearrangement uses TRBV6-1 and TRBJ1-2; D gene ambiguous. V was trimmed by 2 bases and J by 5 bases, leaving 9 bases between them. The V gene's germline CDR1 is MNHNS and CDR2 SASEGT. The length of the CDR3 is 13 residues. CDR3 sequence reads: CASSENSQYGYTF. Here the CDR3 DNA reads TGTGCCAGCAGTGAAAACAGCCAATATGGCTACACCTTC.

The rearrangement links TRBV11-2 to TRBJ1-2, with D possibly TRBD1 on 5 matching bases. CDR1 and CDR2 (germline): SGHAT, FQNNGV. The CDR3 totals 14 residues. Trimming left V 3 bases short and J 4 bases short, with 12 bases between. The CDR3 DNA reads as TGTGCCAGCAGCTTTATCGGGGCAGGCTATGGCTACACCTTC. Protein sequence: CASSFIGAGYGYTF.

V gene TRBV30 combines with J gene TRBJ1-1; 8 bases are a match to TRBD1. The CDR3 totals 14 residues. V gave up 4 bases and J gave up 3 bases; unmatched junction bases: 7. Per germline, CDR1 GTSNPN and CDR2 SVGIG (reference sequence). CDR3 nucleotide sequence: TGTGCCTGGAACAGGGGGGGGCAGGACACTGAAGCTTTCTTT. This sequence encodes CAWNRGGQDTEAFF.

The CDR3: CASSDGTSGGAETQYF. As DNA, the CDR3 is TGTGCCAGCAGTGACGGGACTAGCGGGGGGGCAGAGACCCAGTACTTC. This chain links TRBV6-4 with TRBJ2-5; 16 bases map to TRBD2. The CDR3 covers 16 residues. V dropped 2 bases and J dropped 4; count of bases not matched to a gene: 1. Looked up from germline, CDR1 is MRHNA and CDR2 is SNTAGT.

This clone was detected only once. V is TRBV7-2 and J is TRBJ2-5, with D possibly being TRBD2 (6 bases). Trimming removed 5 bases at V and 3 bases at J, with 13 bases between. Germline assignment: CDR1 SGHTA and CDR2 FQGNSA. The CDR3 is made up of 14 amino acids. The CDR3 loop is CASSDPGLEETQYF. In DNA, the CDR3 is TGTGCCAGCAGCGACCCGGGACTTGAAGAGACCCAGTACTTC. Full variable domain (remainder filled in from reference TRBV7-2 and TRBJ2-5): GAGVSQSPSNKVTEKGKDVELRCDPISGHTALYWYRQSLGQGLEFLIYFQGNSAPDKSGLPSDRFSAERTGGSVSTLTIQRTQQEDSAVYLCASSDPGLEETQYFGPGTRLLVL.

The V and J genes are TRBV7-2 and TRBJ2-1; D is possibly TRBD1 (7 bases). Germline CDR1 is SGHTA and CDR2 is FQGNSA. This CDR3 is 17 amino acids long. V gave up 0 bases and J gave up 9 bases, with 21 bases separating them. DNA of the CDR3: TGTGCCAGCAGCTTAGCGCCGGGACAGTCCAGGAGGGGTGAGCAGTTCTTC. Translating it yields CASSLAPGQSRRGEQFF.

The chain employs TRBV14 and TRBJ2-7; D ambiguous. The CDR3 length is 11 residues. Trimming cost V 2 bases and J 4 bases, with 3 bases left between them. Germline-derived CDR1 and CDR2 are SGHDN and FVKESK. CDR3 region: CASSQRYEQYF. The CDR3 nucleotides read TGTGCCAGCAGCCAACGATACGAGCAGTACTTC.

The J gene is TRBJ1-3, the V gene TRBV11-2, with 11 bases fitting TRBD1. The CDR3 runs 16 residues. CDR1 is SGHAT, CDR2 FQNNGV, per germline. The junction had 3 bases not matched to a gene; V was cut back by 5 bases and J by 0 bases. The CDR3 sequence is CASSLGQGASGNTIYF. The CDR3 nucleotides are TGTGCCAGCAGCCTAGGACAGGGGGCCTCTGGAAACACCATATATTTT.

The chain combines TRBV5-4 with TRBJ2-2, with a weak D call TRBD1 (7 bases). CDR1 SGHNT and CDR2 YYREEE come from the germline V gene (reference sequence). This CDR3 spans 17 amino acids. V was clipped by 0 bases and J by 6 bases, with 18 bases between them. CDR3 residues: CASSLGRGEARSGELFF. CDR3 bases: TGTGCCAGCAGCTTGGGCAGGGGGGAGGCAAGGTCCGGGGAGCTGTTTTTT.

The CDR3 region has the DNA TGTGCCAGCACGTACGGAACCTCCTATGGCTACACCTTC. This gives the protein CASTYGTSYGYTF. The V gene is TRBV2, the J gene TRBJ1-2; D is uncertain. From germline, CDR1 is SNHLY and CDR2 FYNNEI. This CDR3 is 13 amino acids long. V was clipped by 7 bases and J by 4 bases, with 13 bases between them.

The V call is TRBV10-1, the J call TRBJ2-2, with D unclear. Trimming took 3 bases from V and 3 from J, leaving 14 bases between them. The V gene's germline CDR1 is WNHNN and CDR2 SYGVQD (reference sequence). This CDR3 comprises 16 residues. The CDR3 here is CASSDWGIGDTGELFF. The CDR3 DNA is TGCGCCAGCAGTGATTGGGGTATAGGCGACACCGGGGAGCTGTTTTTT.

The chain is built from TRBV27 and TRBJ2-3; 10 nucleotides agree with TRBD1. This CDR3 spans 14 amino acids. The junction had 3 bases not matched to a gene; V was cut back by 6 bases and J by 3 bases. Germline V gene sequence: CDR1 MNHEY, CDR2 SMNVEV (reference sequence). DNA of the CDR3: TGTGCCAGCAGGAAGGACAGGGGGACAGATACGCAGTATTTT. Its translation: CASRKDRGTDTQYF.

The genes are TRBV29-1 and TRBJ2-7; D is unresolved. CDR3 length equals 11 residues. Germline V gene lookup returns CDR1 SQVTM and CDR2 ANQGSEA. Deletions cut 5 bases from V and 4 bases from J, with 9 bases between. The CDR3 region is CSVSWAYEQYF. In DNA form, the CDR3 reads TGCAGCGTTAGCTGGGCGTACGAGCAGTACTTC.

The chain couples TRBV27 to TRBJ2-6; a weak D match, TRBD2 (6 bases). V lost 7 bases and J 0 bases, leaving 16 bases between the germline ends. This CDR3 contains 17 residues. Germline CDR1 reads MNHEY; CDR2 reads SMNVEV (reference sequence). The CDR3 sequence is CASTGYRGGSGANVLTF. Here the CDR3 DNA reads TGTGCCAGCACGGGATATAGGGGAGGCTCTGGGGCCAACGTCCTGACTTTC. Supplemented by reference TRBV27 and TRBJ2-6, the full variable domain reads EAQVTQNPRYLITVTGKKLTVTCSQNMNHEYMSWYRQDPGLGLRQIYYSMNVEVTDKGDVPEGYKVSRKEKRNFPLILESPSPNQTSLYFCASTGYRGGSGANVLTFGAGSRLTVL.

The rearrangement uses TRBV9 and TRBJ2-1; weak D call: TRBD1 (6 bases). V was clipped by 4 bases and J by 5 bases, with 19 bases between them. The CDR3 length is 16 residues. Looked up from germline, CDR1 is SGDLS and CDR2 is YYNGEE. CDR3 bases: TGTGCCAGCAGCCCGGGACAAGAGGTCCCTAACAATGAGCAGTTCTTC. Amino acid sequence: CASSPGQEVPNNEQFF.

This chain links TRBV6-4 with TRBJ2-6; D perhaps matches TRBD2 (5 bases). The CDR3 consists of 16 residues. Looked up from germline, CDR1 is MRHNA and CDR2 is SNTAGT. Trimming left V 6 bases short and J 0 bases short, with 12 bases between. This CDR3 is CASSEGALSGANVLTF. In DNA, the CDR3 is TGTGCCAGCAGCGAGGGCGCCCTCTCTGGGGCCAACGTCCTGACTTTC.

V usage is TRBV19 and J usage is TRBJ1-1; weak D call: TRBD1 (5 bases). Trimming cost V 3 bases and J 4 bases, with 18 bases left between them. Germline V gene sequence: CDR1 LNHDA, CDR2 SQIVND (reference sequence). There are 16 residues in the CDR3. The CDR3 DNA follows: TGTGCCAGTAGTATCTTGTATGGGCAGGGAGGCACTGAAGCTTTCTTT. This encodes CASSILYGQGGTEAFF.

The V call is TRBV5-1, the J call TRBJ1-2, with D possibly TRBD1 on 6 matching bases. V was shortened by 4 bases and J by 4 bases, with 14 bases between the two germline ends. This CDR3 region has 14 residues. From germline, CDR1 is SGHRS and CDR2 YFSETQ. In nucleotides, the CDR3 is TGCGCCAGCAGCGGAGGGGGTTCGGCCTATGGCTACACCTTC. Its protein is CASSGGGSAYGYTF.

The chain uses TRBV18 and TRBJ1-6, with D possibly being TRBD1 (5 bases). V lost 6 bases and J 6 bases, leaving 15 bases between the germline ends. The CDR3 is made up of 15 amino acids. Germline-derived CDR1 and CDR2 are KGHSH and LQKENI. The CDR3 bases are TGTGCCAGCTCTCAGGGAGTCGTTGGTAATTCACCCCTCCACTTT. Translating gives CASSQGVVGNSPLHF.

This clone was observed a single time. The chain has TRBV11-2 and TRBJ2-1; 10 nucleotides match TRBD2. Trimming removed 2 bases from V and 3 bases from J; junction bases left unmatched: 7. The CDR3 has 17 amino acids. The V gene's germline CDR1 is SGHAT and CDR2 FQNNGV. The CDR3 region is CASSLNMLAGVYNEQFF. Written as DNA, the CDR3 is TGTGCCAGCAGCTTAAATATGCTAGCGGGGGTCTACAATGAGCAGTTCTTC.

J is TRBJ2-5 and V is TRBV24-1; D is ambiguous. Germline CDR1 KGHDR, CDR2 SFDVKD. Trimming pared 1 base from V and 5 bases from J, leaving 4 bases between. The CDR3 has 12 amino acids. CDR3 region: CATSDFRETQYF. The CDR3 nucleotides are TGTGCCACCAGTGATTTCAGGGAGACCCAGTACTTC.

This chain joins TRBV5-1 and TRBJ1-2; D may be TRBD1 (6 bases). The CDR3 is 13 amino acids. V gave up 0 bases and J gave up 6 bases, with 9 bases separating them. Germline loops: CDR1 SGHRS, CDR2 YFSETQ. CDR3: CASSLGNRDGYTF. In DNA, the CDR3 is TGCGCCAGCAGCTTGGGGAACAGGGATGGCTACACCTTC.

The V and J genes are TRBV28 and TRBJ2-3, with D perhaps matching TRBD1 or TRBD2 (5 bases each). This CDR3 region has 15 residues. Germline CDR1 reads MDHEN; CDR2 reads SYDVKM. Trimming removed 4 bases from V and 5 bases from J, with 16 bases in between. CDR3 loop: CASSSIIGAGDTQYF. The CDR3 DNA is TGTGCCAGCAGTTCAATCATTGGGGCGGGAGATACGCAGTATTTT. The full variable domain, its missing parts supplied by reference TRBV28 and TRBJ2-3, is DVKVTQSSRYLVKRTGEKVFLECVQDMDHENMFWYRQDPGLGLRLIYFSYDVKMKEKGDIPEGYSVSREKKERFSLILESASTNQTSMYLCASSSIIGAGDTQYFGPGTRLTVL.

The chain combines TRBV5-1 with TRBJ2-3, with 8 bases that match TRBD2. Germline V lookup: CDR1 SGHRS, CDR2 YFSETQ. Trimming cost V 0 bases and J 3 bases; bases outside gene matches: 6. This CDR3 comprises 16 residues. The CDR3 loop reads CASSLGAGALTDTQYF. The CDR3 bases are TGCGCCAGCAGCTTGGGAGCGGGGGCCCTAACAGATACGCAGTATTTT. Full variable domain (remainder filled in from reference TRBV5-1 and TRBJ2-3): KAGVTQTPRYLIKTRGQQVTLSCSPISGHRSVSWYQQTPGQGLQFLFEYFSETQRNKGNFPGRFSGRQFSNSRSEMNVSTLELGDSALYLCASSLGAGALTDTQYFGPGTRLTVL.